Here is one TCR beta chain with its context. This specimen comes from a study of blood T cell repertoires in COVID-19. Study as a whole: COVID-19 samples collected from the United States, Italy and Spain covered acute and convalescent phases. Sources were T cells, B-cell-depleted T cells, or PBMCs; the material itself was cDNA or gDNA.

This CDR3 spans 14 amino acids. The germline CDR1 and CDR2 sequences are MNHEY and SMNVEV (reference sequence). V was pared by 0 bases and J by 3 bases, with 9 bases between. Authors' analysis steps: It was from reference gene primer amplification that nucleated cell counts were estimated. Repertoires were generated with immunoSEQ multiplex PCR, while TCRdb's copy carries only in-frame clones and drops some. That table furnishes V, J and clone size, whereas the DNA furnished D and trimming. The table has some 370,000 clones, around 92% seen once; the top ten hold 1.2%. The clonotype comes from a man aged 35 to 55 with acute or convalescent COVID-19. Sequencing input: peripheral blood. The rearrangement links TRBV27 to TRBJ2-7, with D possibly TRBD1 on 5 matching bases. The CDR3 DNA reads TGTGCCAGCAGTTTATCCCGGACACGCTACGAGCAGTACTTC. Protein: CASSLSRTRYEQYF.